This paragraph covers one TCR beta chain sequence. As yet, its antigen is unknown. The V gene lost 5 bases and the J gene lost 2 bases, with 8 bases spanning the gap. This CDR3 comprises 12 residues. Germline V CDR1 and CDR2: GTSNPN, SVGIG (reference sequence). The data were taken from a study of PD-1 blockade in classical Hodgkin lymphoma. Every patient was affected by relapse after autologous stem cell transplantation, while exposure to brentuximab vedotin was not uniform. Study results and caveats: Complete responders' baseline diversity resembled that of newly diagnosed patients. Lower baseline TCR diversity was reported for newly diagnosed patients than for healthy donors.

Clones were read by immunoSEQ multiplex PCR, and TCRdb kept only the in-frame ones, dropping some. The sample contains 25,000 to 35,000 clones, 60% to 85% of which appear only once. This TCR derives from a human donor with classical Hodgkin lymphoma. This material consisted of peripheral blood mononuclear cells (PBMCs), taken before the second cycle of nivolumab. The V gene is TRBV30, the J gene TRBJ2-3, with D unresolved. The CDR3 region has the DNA TGTGCCTGGGGCCAATTCACAGATACGCAGTATTTT. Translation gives CAWGQFTDTQYF.